This TCR beta chain was sequenced for a study of T cells after yellow fever vaccination. Germline CDR1 reads MNHNS; CDR2 reads SASEGT. J was trimmed by 6 bases and V by 8 bases; bases with no gene match: 11. The CDR3 extends over 14 amino acids. TCRdb re-called the 5' RACE reads through MiXCR, storing one row per CDR3 protein. The sample lists about 130,000 distinct CDR3 sequences; more than 6% were seen once. There are a few counts of this clonotype. The chain links TRBV6-1 to TRBJ2-7; TRBD2 aligns across 9 bases. The TCR was taken from a man aged 18 to 29 who received the YFV17D yellow fever vaccine. The sample consisted of CD4+ T cells sorted from PBMCs, taken 10 days after the first yellow fever vaccination. Here the CDR3 DNA reads TGTGCCAGCGAGCTAGCGGGGAGTATTGGCGAGCAGTACGTC. Translating it yields CASELAGSIGEQYV.